This paragraph reports one TCR gamma chain. The data were taken from a study of gamma-delta T cells after stem cell transplantation. This CDR3 is built from 16 residues. Per germline, CDR1 GITISATS and CDR2 ISYDGTV (reference sequence). J gave up 6 bases and V 3 bases, and 5 bases lay outside the gene matches. TCRdb reapplied CATT to the RT-PCR reads. The sample has thousands of gamma-chain clones; around 5% are singletons. This chain connects TRGV9 to TRGJP. The clonotype originates from a human donor. It is not recorded whose cells these are; they may come from a transplant donor. Specimen: gamma-delta T cells. The CDR3 DNA reads TGTGCCTTGTGGGAGACCTTAGAGTTGGGCAAAAAAATCAAGGTATTT. This encodes CALWETLELGKKIKVF.